These T cell receptor beta chains were read from a single sample in a study of blood T cell repertoires in COVID-19. The table came from immunoSEQ multiplex PCR; TCRdb's copy has only in-frame clones and leaves some out. The table includes 180,000 or so clones, around 87% detected once. Sequencing used peripheral blood. All receptors come from a man in his forties with active or convalescent COVID-19. Both conserved end residues are part of each CDR3. D genes are given only for firm matches. A clone size is listed for some rows: how often the clone was seen (once, few, many), or a class if it is expanded.

j_call d_call clone_size v_call cdr3_aa cdr3_nt
TRBJ2-3 NA NA TRBV6-4 CASSDSWERSTDTQYF TGTGCCAGCAGTGACTCTTGGGAGAGGAGCACAGATACGCAGTATTTT
TRBJ2-5 TRBD1 NA TRBV6-1 CASSEGTGGAQYF TGTGCCAGCAGTGAAGGGACAGGGGGCGCCCAGTACTTC
TRBJ2-7 TRBD2 NA TRBV6-2/TRBV6-3 CASSPSGFIYEQYF TGTGCCAGCAGCCCTAGCGGTTTTATCTACGAGCAGTACTTC
TRBJ1-2 TRBD1 few TRBV19 CASSRQGGDPGYTF TGTGCCAGTAGTCGACAGGGTGGAGATCCCGGCTACACCTTC
TRBJ1-2 NA NA TRBV18 CASFPPNPGDYGYTF TGTGCCAGCTTCCCCCCGAATCCAGGGGACTATGGCTACACCTTC
TRBJ1-1 TRBD1 NA TRBV10-3 CAISGSPGQDGGNFF TGTGCCATCAGTGGATCACCGGGACAGGACGGGGGAAATTTCTTT
TRBJ2-2 NA once TRBV5-1 CASSSGTGNTGELFF TGCGCCAGCAGCAGCGGGACAGGGAACACCGGGGAGCTGTTTTTT
TRBJ2-3 TRBD2 once TRBV19 CASSMGAGGRSDTQYF TGTGCCAGTAGTATGGGTGCGGGGGGCCGTTCAGATACGCAGTATTTT
TRBJ1-3 NA few TRBV19 CASSIDLQGLAGNTIYF TGTGCCAGTAGTATAGATCTCCAGGGGCTCGCTGGAAACACCATATATTTT
TRBJ2-1 TRBD1 NA TRBV6-1 CASSAPGTVRRNEQFF TGTGCCAGCAGTGCCCCCGGGACAGTCCGCCGAAATGAGCAGTTCTTC
TRBJ2-5 TRBD2 NA TRBV9 CASSVGGGRQETQYF TGTGCCAGCAGCGTGGGCGGGGGGAGGCAAGAGACCCAGTACTTC
TRBJ2-5 TRBD2 NA TRBV7-3 CASSFAGGPPETQYF TGTGCCAGCAGCTTTGCGGGGGGCCCGCCAGAGACCCAGTACTTC
TRBJ1-3 NA NA TRBV30 CAWSVLGTLGNTIYF TGTGCCTGGAGTGTCCTCGGGACACTCGGAAACACCATATATTTT
TRBJ2-6 NA NA TRBV6-1 CASSAQGHGASGANVLTF TGTGCCAGCAGTGCCCAGGGACACGGGGCCTCTGGGGCCAACGTCCTGACTTTC
TRBJ1-1 NA NA TRBV4-1 CASSQGGAMGTEAFF TGCGCCAGCAGCCAAGGCGGGGCGATGGGAACTGAAGCTTTCTTT
TRBJ1-4 NA NA TRBV6-5 CASSPPPGRLEKLFF TGTGCCAGCAGCCCCCCCCCAGGGAGGTTAGAAAAACTGTTTTTT
TRBJ1-5 NA NA TRBV2 CASSVDSYGNQPQHF TGTGCCAGCAGTGTCGACAGCTACGGCAATCAGCCCCAGCATTTT
TRBJ1-6 NA NA TRBV4-3 CASSPDSPSAGNSPLHF TGCGCCAGCAGCCCCGATTCGCCGAGTGCCGGGAATTCACCCCTCCACTTT
TRBJ2-5 NA large TRBV3-1/TRBV3-2 CASSRISRVDETQYF TGTGCCAGCAGCCGAATATCCAGGGTCGATGAGACCCAGTACTTC
TRBJ1-5 NA NA TRBV5-5 CASSLARQIDWGSQPQHF TGTGCCAGCAGCTTGGCCCGACAGATAGACTGGGGAAGTCAGCCCCAGCATTTT
TRBJ2-7 TRBD1 NA TRBV6-5 CASSYRDRGVYEQYF TGTGCCAGCAGTTACCGGGACAGGGGGGTATACGAGCAGTACTTC
TRBJ2-1 NA NA TRBV10-3 CAIQGHPYNEQFF TGTGCCATCCAGGGACACCCCTACAATGAGCAGTTCTTC
TRBJ1-6 NA NA TRBV6-5 CASRAGPRNSPLHF TGTGCCAGCAGAGCAGGGCCACGCAATTCACCCCTCCACTTT
TRBJ2-1 TRBD1 NA TRBV2 CASSTPGGPNEQFF TGTGCCAGCAGTACCCCAGGGGGTCCCAATGAGCAGTTCTTC
TRBJ1-3 NA few TRBV15 CATSRGYGNTIYF TGTGCCACCAGCAGAGGGTACGGGAACACCATATATTTT
TRBJ2-1 NA NA TRBV7-6 CASSFIAQGYNEQFF TGTGCCAGCAGCTTCATCGCCCAGGGGTACAATGAGCAGTTCTTC
TRBJ1-2 TRBD1 NA TRBV19 CASSIASPGTGYGYTF TGTGCCAGTAGTATAGCTTCCCCTGGGACAGGGTATGGCTACACCTTC
TRBJ2-5 NA NA TRBV12-3/TRBV12-4 CASSTGTDTQYF TGTGCCAGCAGCACCGGAACAGATACCCAGTACTTC
TRBJ2-2 NA NA TRBV12-5 CASGYITTTNTGELFF TGTGCTAGTGGTTACATCACGACTACGAACACCGGGGAGCTGTTTTTT
TRBJ2-7 NA NA TRBV11-2 CASSLNVGPAGGQYF TGTGCCAGCAGCTTAAACGTCGGCCCCGCGGGCGGGCAGTACTTC
TRBJ2-1 TRBD2 NA TRBV12-3/TRBV12-4 CASRPGTRSGQFF TGTGCCAGCAGACCCGGGACTAGAAGCGGGCAGTTCTTC
TRBJ1-1 TRBD1 NA TRBV19 CASSMRGQGNTEAFF TGTGCCAGTAGTATGAGGGGACAGGGCAACACTGAAGCTTTCTTT
TRBJ1-1 NA NA TRBV5-1 CASSLEGQIVNTEAFF TGCGCCAGCAGCTTGGAAGGACAGATAGTGAACACTGAAGCTTTCTTT
TRBJ2-5 TRBD2 NA TRBV7-7 CASSLGTSGGAFVSKETQYF TGTGCTAGCAGCTTAGGGACTAGCGGGGGGGCGTTTGTATCAAAGGAGACCCAGTACTTC
TRBJ2-3 TRBD2 NA TRBV4-1 CASSQRGTSVTDTQYF TGCGCCAGCAGCCAACGCGGGACTAGCGTGACAGATACGCAGTATTTT
TRBJ1-1 TRBD1 once TRBV10-2 CASSVAQTGTKNTEAFF TGCGCCAGCAGTGTCGCCCAGACAGGGACGAAGAACACTGAAGCTTTCTTT
TRBJ1-1 NA NA TRBV25-1 CASSESLPRGGTEAFF TGTGCCAGCAGTGAATCCTTGCCTCGGGGTGGAACTGAAGCTTTCTTT
TRBJ1-2 NA NA TRBV7-8 CASSLRFQRRGSDGYTF TGTGCCAGCAGCTTAAGGTTCCAGAGACGAGGGTCGGATGGCTACACCTTC
TRBJ1-5 NA few TRBV19 CASSSRDFFSNQPQHF TGTGCCAGTTCGTCCCGGGACTTTTTCAGCAATCAGCCCCAGCATTTT
TRBJ2-7 TRBD2 NA TRBV13 CASSPRGSGGSYEQYF TGTGCCAGCAGCCCCCGCGGAAGCGGGGGGTCCTACGAGCAGTACTTC
TRBJ2-7 TRBD2 few TRBV2 CASSFGLAGREQYF TGTGCCAGCAGTTTTGGGCTAGCGGGGAGAGAGCAGTACTTC
TRBJ1-2 NA once TRBV4-3 CASSQGLRGAGGYTF TGCGCCAGCAGCCAAGGGCTTCGGGGCGCGGGAGGCTACACCTTC
TRBJ1-5 NA NA TRBV6-2/TRBV6-3 CASSYNGGRQPQHF TGTGCCAGCAGTTACAACGGGGGGCGGCAGCCCCAGCATTTT
TRBJ2-2 NA NA TRBV5-4 CASSFPAGTGELFF TGTGCCAGCAGCTTCCCGGCGGGGACCGGGGAGCTGTTTTTT
TRBJ1-1 NA once TRBV5-4 CASSLAGVMNTEAFF TGTGCCAGCAGCTTGGCGGGGGTTATGAACACTGAAGCTTTCTTT
TRBJ1-1 NA NA TRBV24-1 CATSDLLGFEAFF TGTGCCACCAGTGATTTGCTAGGCTTTGAAGCTTTCTTT